This T cell receptor (beta chain) was sequenced for a study of long-term antiretroviral therapy in people with HIV (dated by TCRdb to between 2021 and 2024). Background for the entire study: The earliest samples were collected approximately a decade before the 2015 WHO recommendation for immediate ART, a period when ART was typically delayed until CD4 counts fell. Test extractions of a monoclonal T-cell line alongside fewer than 40 polyclonal samples showed no cross-contamination during QIAcube processing. From over 25 adults with confirmed HIV infection, the cohort provided approximately 210 cryopreserved PBMC samples, gathered serially across a mean of around six years (range 1-12). A retrospective serial study tested whether changes in peripheral blood TRB repertoire composition and diversity were associated with ART initiation and durable HIV suppression. About 35% of the 30 participants with HIV were female.

About this clone itself: Its antigen remains undetermined. Base qualities are not at hand, and no much larger clone is one base apart.

The immunoSEQ hsTCRB v3.0 assay was used at survey level resolution to sequence the TRB variable region. The targeted TRB sequencing depth was roughly 40,000-55,000 T-cell genomes per sample. An Illumina MiSeq with a v3 150-cycle kit was used to sequence the pooled TRB libraries. In the paper's pipeline: Repertoire analysis was performed in R inside a reproducible Nextflow workflow that covered QC, data transformation and analysis. Custom analyses were implemented in LymphoSeq2, an R package for AIRR-Seq data exploration. Several samples that yielded fewer than 5000 total TRB sequences were excluded, so that 188 HIV repertoires were analyzed. Among the 188 retained HIV repertoires, approximately 57 were collected before ART initiation and 120 to 140 were collected after ART initiation. Repertoires were downsampled to 5000 TRB nucleotide sequences, with summary statistics averaged over 100 downsampling iterations. TRB sequences were retained for analysis only if CDR3 regions of at least seven amino acids were present. A Shannon entropy-derived clonality score and the Gini coefficient were used to measure diversity. In the repertoire networks, any two of the top 5000 CDR3 amino acid sequences were connected whenever the two sequences differed by an edit distance of one. GLIPH2 predicted antigen specificity groups and MHC restriction for TRB CDR3 amino acid sequences. To flag known CMV, EBV, HIV or tissue antigen associations, CDR3 amino acid sequences were matched against VDJdb and McPAS-TCR. Pre-ART, post-ART and control groups were compared with Wilcoxon signed-rank tests and Holm-Bonferroni correction. In TCRdb, the immuneACCESS table is reduced to in-frame sequences with V and J assigned. These tables do not hold every clone; where another copy was compared, an unresolved V gene accounts for under half, and the others remain unexplained. Clone size and the V and J calls come from that table; the DNA yielded D and trimming. For this sample there are 20,000 to 30,000 clones; about 86% appear just once. Together, the top ten hold 4.5% to 5.5% of the sample.

Participants were included only if at least one PBMC sample before ART initiation and at least two post-ART samples were available. Treatment was received in the United States of America by all participants with HIV. Before DNA extraction, cryopreserved samples containing about 0.95-10 million PBMC were thawed and washed. At the time of the earliest PBMC sample for each participant with HIV, ages ranged from roughly 23 to 60 years. Per participant, PBMC samples came from 1-4 timepoints prior to ART initiation and 2-8 timepoints following ART initiation, for a median of 7 samples. Serial HIV viral load, CD4+ T-cell count, ART history and demographic data were obtained for every participant. Genomic DNA was extracted from unsorted PBMC with a Qiagen kit on a QIAcube, processed in batches of 12 samples. V loses 7 bases of germline sequence and J loses 8 bases, and the interval between the two ends is 10 bases. The CDR3 runs 11 residues from the cysteine to the phenylalanine. The read is trimmed to its CDR3 DNA, 33 bases read in frame from base 1. As encoded in the germline V gene, CDR1 is SGHTA while CDR2 is FQGNSA.

Overall study outcomes, separate from this receptor: Compared with controls, HIV repertoires had narrower CDR3 length ranges, and the network structure pointed to an antigen-experienced repertoire that shifted only slightly toward naive after ART. Because pre-ART samples had limited cell numbers, profiling was done on unsorted PBMC rather than on sorted CD4+ and CD8+ T cells. Samples dated from 2004 to 2017, and the ART regimens used may be less effective than current ones. A significant increase in TRB diversity was found to be associated with ART initiation, although TRB diversity was observed to remain significantly below that of transplant donor controls even after long-term ART. Since PBMC availability was limited, sequencing covered only the TCR beta chain, with no alpha chain pairing. Inferences about post-ART repertoire changes were limited because no data were available on ART adherence, viral resistance or therapy changes. At every time point, the repertoire was dominated by expanded TRB clones first identified before ART initiation, although this dominance fluctuated and, in many PLHIV, declined after ART.

The material sequenced was unsorted PBMCs, taken roughly 2.7 years after starting antiretroviral therapy. This sequence uses TRBV7-2 and TRBJ2-3; the D gene cannot be named for sure. This TCR was sampled from a man in his forties with HIV. The DNA sequence follows: TGTGCCAGCACCCTAGACCGTACGCAGTATTTT. Its protein reads: CASTLDRTQYF.